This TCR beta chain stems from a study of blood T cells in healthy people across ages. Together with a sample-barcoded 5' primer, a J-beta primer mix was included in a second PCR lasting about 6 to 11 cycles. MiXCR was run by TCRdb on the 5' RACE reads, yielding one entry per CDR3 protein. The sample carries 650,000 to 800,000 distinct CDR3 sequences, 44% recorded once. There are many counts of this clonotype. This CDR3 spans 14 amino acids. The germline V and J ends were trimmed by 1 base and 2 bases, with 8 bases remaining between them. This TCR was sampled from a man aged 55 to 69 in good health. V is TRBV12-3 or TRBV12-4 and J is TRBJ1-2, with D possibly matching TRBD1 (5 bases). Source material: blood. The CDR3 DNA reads TGTGCCAGCAGTTTAGAGGCAGGGAACTATGGCTACACCTTC. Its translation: CASSLEAGNYGYTF.